These 32 T cell receptor beta chains came from one sample sequenced in a study of neurological immune-mediated disorders (dated by TCRdb to the late 2010s). The library was generated by 5' RACE. Sequenced using an Illumina HiSeq 2500. The public sequencing data were trimmed at Q25 with fastp and processed into clonotypes with MiXCR by TCRdb, which kept only in-frame beta chains. Rows are combined by CDR3 protein, so each entry shows the most common genes and DNA. The sample table holds about 55,000 distinct CDR3 sequences, of which about 3.5% were seen once. The ten largest clones add up to 1.6% of the sample. Sequencing was carried out using PBMCs. Receptor source: a man aged 30 to 39 with multiple sclerosis.

The sample holds many counts of this clonotype. This sequence joins TRBV20-1 and TRBJ2-3; D is uncertain. The germline V gene encodes CDR1 DFQATT and CDR2 SNEGSKA (reference sequence). This CDR3 contains 15 residues. V was cut by 4 bases and J by 5 bases, with 19 bases left in between. The CDR3 DNA reads TGCAGTGCTAAACCCGGATGGGTCCCCGGAGATACGCAGTATTTT. Residues: CSAKPGWVPGDTQYF.

This clonotype was counted ten times or more. The chain has TRBV7-6 and TRBJ2-1, with 11 bases identical to TRBD2. The germline gives CDR1 SGHVS, CDR2 FNYEAQ. CDR3 size: 15 residues. Trimming cost V 1 base and J 7 bases; bases outside gene matches: 3. The CDR3 bases are TGTGCCAGCAGCTTAGGTAGCGGGGGGGTAAATGAGCAGTTCTTC. Its translation: CASSLGSGGVNEQFF.

Worth noting for this clonotype: This sequence may be a read error, since a much larger clone differs from it by one base. The gene calls are TRBV7-2 and TRBJ2-1; D unclear. This CDR3 comprises 11 residues. CDR1 and CDR2 from the germline V gene are SGHTA and FQGNSA. V lost 6 bases and J lost 7, with 7 bases in between. DNA for the CDR3: TGTGCCAGCAGAGATCCTAATGAGCAGTTCTTC. Its protein is CASRDPNEQFF.

This clonotype was counted between two and nine times. V gene TRBV18 combines with J gene TRBJ1-4; TRBD1 is a possible D gene (6 bases). CDR1 KGHSH and CDR2 LQKENI come from the germline V gene. Trimming pared 3 bases from V and 2 bases from J, leaving 16 bases between. The CDR3 has 17 residues. The CDR3 bases are TGTGCCAGCTCACCTATACGACAGGCGGGTACTAATGAAAAACTGTTTTTT. It translates to CASSPIRQAGTNEKLFF.

This clonotype was counted only a few times. The gene calls are TRBV7-2 and TRBJ2-7; possible D gene TRBD2, 6 bases. This CDR3 region has 15 residues. Germline V gene lookup returns CDR1 SGHTA and CDR2 FQGNSA. V lost 3 bases and J 1 base, leaving 13 bases between the germline ends. The CDR3, as DNA: TGTGCCAGCAGCTTTAAGGACTATCCATCCTACGAGCAGTACTTC. The encoded protein is CASSFKDYPSYEQYF.

CDR3 nucleotide sequence: TGCAGTGCTAGAGATGCAGGGGCGGGGAACTCAGATACGCAGTATTTT. Its translation: CSARDAGAGNSDTQYF. V and J are TRBV20-1 and TRBJ2-3, with D possibly being TRBD1 or TRBD2 (6 bases each). Germline-derived CDR1 and CDR2 are DFQATT and SNEGSKA (reference sequence). CDR3 length: 16 residues. V was shortened by 0 bases and J by 4 bases, with 17 bases between the two germline ends.

This clonotype was seen repeatedly, ten times or more. Here the CDR3 DNA reads TGCAGTGCCAATCTCAGGGGGATAATAGATGGCTACACCTTC. It codes for CSANLRGIIDGYTF. V gene TRBV20-1 combines with J gene TRBJ1-2, with 7 bases identical to TRBD1. The J segment lost 6 bases and the V segment lost 6 bases, leaving 13 bases of the junction unmatched. Germline V CDR1 and CDR2: DFQATT, SNEGSKA (reference sequence). The CDR3 covers 14 residues.

This clonotype was counted ten times or more. This chain links TRBV10-3 with TRBJ2-5, with D possibly matching TRBD1 (6 bases). Per germline, CDR1 ENHRY and CDR2 SYGVKD. The germline V and J ends were trimmed by 2 bases and 5 bases, with 12 bases remaining between them. This CDR3 region has 14 residues. Here the CDR3 DNA reads TGTGCCATCAGTGAGACAGGGTCTGTTGAGACCCAGTACTTC. The encoded protein is CAISETGSVETQYF.

Many counts were recorded for this clonotype. The chain carries TRBV29-1 and TRBJ2-1; D unresolved. The V end was cut by 4 bases, the J end by 4 bases, with 11 bases between. The CDR3 is made up of 13 amino acids. CDR1 SQVTM and CDR2 ANQGSEA come from the germline V gene. The CDR3 spells CSVAGDSYNEQFF. Here the CDR3 DNA reads TGCAGCGTTGCGGGCGACTCATACAATGAGCAGTTCTTC.

This clonotype is categorized as medium-sized. V and J are TRBV10-3 and TRBJ2-5, with TRBD2 as a possible D gene (6 bases). Germline CDR1 and CDR2: ENHRY and SYGVKD. This CDR3 is built from 14 residues. With 3 bases removed from V and 7 bases from J, the gap between germline ends came to 15 bases. The CDR3, as DNA: TGTGCCATCAGTGAACTAGACCTGGAGGGGACCCAGTACTTC. Translating gives CAISELDLEGTQYF.

Ten or more counts support this clonotype. The V gene is TRBV7-2, the J gene TRBJ1-2; D is possibly TRBD1 (6 bases). The CDR3 runs to 13 residues. Germline values: CDR1 SGHTA, CDR2 FQGNSA. Trimming cost V 6 bases and J 7 bases, with 15 bases left between them. The CDR3 sequence: CASSHPARGGYTF. DNA of the CDR3: TGTGCCAGCAGTCACCCGGCCAGGGGTGGCTACACCTTC.

This clonotype was seen ten or more times. The V gene is TRBV7-9, the J gene TRBJ2-5, with unresolved D. The CDR3 has 12 amino acids. CDR1 and CDR2 (germline): SEHNR, FQNEAQ (reference sequence). The V and J ends lost 3 bases and 3 bases respectively, with 5 bases between them. In nucleotides, the CDR3 is TGTGCCAGCAGCTTTCGCGAAGAGACCCAGTACTTC. Translation: CASSFREETQYF.

On this clonotype: One end of the junction fails to match germline, which may point to a read error. V and J are TRBV9 and TRBJ1-6; weak D call: TRBD1 (5 bases). Looked up from germline, CDR1 is SGDLS and CDR2 is YYNGEE. The CDR3 spans 13 residues. The CDR3 loop is CASSEGERSPLNF. DNA for the CDR3: TGTGCCAGCAGCGAAGGGGAAAGGTCACCCCTCAACTTT.

The V and J genes are TRBV28 and TRBJ2-3, with a possible D match to TRBD2 (6 bases). The CDR3 sequence is 14 residues long. Trimming shortened V by 6 bases and J by 4 bases, and 14 bases separated the two germline ends. The V gene's germline CDR1 is MDHEN and CDR2 SYDVKM. CDR3 sequence: CASRGLQMPDTQYF. CDR3 DNA: TGTGCCAGCAGGGGACTTCAAATGCCAGATACGCAGTATTTT.

In its sample, this clonotype was seen many times. This chain joins TRBV7-9 and TRBJ2-1, with D unclear. The V gene's germline CDR1 is SEHNR and CDR2 FQNEAQ (reference sequence). V lost 4 bases and J lost 8, with 9 bases in between. The CDR3 extends over 12 amino acids. The CDR3 here is CASSYLEDEQFF. The DNA for the CDR3 is TGTGCCAGCAGCTACCTGGAAGATGAGCAGTTCTTC.

This clonotype was seen at least ten times. The chain uses TRBV3-1 and TRBJ2-7, with 11 bases lining up with TRBD2. This CDR3 region has 17 residues. The V gene end was trimmed by 0 bases and the J gene end by 0 bases; junction bases not matched to a gene: 4. Per germline, CDR1 LGHDT and CDR2 YNNKEL (reference sequence). The CDR3 nucleotides read TGTGCCAGCAGCCAAGAGATCGGGACTAGCGGCTCCTACGAGCAGTACTTC. Its protein product is CASSQEIGTSGSYEQYF.

Many counts were recorded for this clonotype. The V and J genes are TRBV5-1 and TRBJ2-1; D is perhaps TRBD1 (6 bases). CDR1 is SGHRS, CDR2 YFSETQ, per germline. The CDR3 covers 17 residues. V lost 0 bases to trimming and J lost 7 bases, with 20 bases between them. CDR3 bases: TGCGCCAGCAGCTTGGCCAATCAGGGGCCCGCAGGGAATGAGCAGTTCTTC. Translating it yields CASSLANQGPAGNEQFF.

This clonotype was counted at least ten times. The gene calls are TRBV27 and TRBJ1-1; D is possibly TRBD1 (5 bases). Germline CDR1 reads MNHEY; CDR2 reads SMNVEV (reference sequence). V shed 5 bases and J shed 1 base, with 11 bases lying between them. The CDR3 has 14 amino acids. CDR3 amino acids: CASSPLDRNTEAFF. CDR3 sequence (DNA): TGTGCCAGCAGTCCCCTAGACAGGAACACTGAAGCTTTCTTT.

The table lists this clonotype with many counts. This chain joins TRBV20-1 and TRBJ1-2; 8 nucleotides align to TRBD1. This CDR3 comprises 14 residues. Trimming cost V 1 base and J 0 bases; bases outside gene matches: 1. Per the germline V gene, CDR1 is DFQATT and CDR2 is SNEGSKA (reference sequence). The CDR3 DNA reads TGCAGTGCTAGAGGACAGGGGACTAACTATGGCTACACCTTC. Translated: CSARGQGTNYGYTF.

In its sample, this clonotype was seen many times. CDR3 residues: CASSSAGGGSTGELFF. CDR3 DNA: TGTGCCAGCAGCTCAGCGGGGGGCGGGAGCACCGGGGAGCTGTTTTTT. V and J are TRBV7-6 and TRBJ2-2, with 9 bases identical to TRBD2. Looked up from germline, CDR1 is SGHVS and CDR2 is FNYEAQ. The V gene end was trimmed by 4 bases and the J gene end by 4 bases; junction bases not matched to a gene: 7. This CDR3 is built from 16 residues.

This clonotype has a count of ten or more. The J gene is TRBJ2-6, the V gene TRBV9, with D perhaps matching TRBD2 (6 bases). The CDR3 sequence is 17 residues long. The V gene's germline CDR1 is SGDLS and CDR2 YYNGEE. V gave up 4 bases and J gave up 3 bases, with 17 bases separating them. The CDR3 loop reads CASSSLGGGVGANVLTF. The DNA of the CDR3 is TGTGCCAGCAGCTCCCTTGGCGGCGGGGTTGGGGCCAACGTCCTGACTTTC.

Only one count was recorded for this clonotype. A much larger clone is a single base away; this may be a read error. This chain links TRBV7-2 with TRBJ1-1; D gene ambiguous. The CDR3 length is 14 residues. Trimming left V 2 bases short and J 0 bases short, with 7 bases between. Germline V lookup: CDR1 SGHTA, CDR2 FQGNSA. The CDR3 sequence is CASSLFLLNTEAFF. In DNA form, the CDR3 reads TGTGCCAGCAGCTTATTTTTACTGAACACTGAAGCTTTCTTT.

This clonotype turned up a few times. The chain has TRBV6-6 and TRBJ1-5; D gene uncertain. Germline CDR1 MNHNY, CDR2 SVGAGI (reference sequence). CDR3 length equals 14 residues. The V end lost 6 bases, the J end lost 0 bases, and 9 bases lay between the germline ends. CDR3 protein: CASSPSDSNQPQHF. CDR3 coding DNA: TGTGCCAGCAGCCCCAGCGATAGCAATCAGCCCCAGCATTTT.

This clonotype was counted ten times or more. The J gene is TRBJ1-1, the V gene TRBV9; 7 bases map to TRBD1. V gave up 3 bases and J gave up 1 base; unmatched junction bases: 6. The germline CDR1 and CDR2 sequences are SGDLS and YYNGEE. CDR3 size: 15 residues. The DNA of the CDR3 is TGTGCCAGCAGCGCCACAGGGGACCCGAACACTGAAGCTTTCTTT. Encoded protein: CASSATGDPNTEAFF.

This clonotype was seen repeatedly, ten times or more. The gene calls are TRBV5-1 and TRBJ1-1; 12 bases agree with TRBD1. Germline-derived CDR1 and CDR2 are SGHRS and YFSETQ. V gave up 4 bases and J gave up 4 bases; unmatched junction bases: 5. This CDR3 has 15 residues. CDR3 sequence reads: CASSPGQGAVTEAFF. CDR3 DNA: TGCGCCAGCAGCCCGGGACAGGGGGCGGTCACTGAAGCTTTCTTT.

This clonotype was seen at least ten times. CDR3 sequence: CASSLVPGLVTNEQFF. The DNA of the CDR3 is TGTGCCAGCAGCTTAGTGCCGGGACTAGTAACCAATGAGCAGTTCTTC. This chain connects TRBV11-2 to TRBJ2-1, with 8 bases matching TRBD2. Looked up from germline, CDR1 is SGHAT and CDR2 is FQNNGV. V gave up 1 base and J gave up 6 bases; unmatched junction bases: 8. This CDR3 spans 16 amino acids.

This clonotype appeared many times. The rearrangement uses TRBV30 and TRBJ2-7; D gene ambiguous. The CDR3 has 13 residues. Germline assignment: CDR1 GTSNPN and CDR2 SVGIG (reference sequence). The V end was cut by 3 bases, the J end by 7 bases, with 16 bases between. CDR3 DNA: TGTGCCTGGAGGGATACGGCCACGCGGGAGCAGTACTTC. Amino acid sequence: CAWRDTATREQYF.

This clonotype was observed at least ten times. A much larger clonotype is one base distant, so this may be a read error. The V gene is TRBV5-1, the J gene TRBJ1-6, with a tentative D call TRBD1 (5 bases). This CDR3 region has 13 residues. CDR1 SGHRS and CDR2 YFSETQ come from the germline V gene. V lost 0 bases and J 11 bases, leaving 9 bases between the germline ends. This CDR3 is CASSLGKGPPLHF. In DNA form, the CDR3 reads TGCGCCAGCAGCTTGGGAAAGGGGCCACCCCTCCACTTT.

This clonotype came up many times. The chain links TRBV4-1 to TRBJ2-1; 7 bases align to TRBD1. Germline loops: CDR1 MGHRA, CDR2 YSYEKL. The trim removed 3 bases at V and 10 bases at J, leaving 12 bases unmatched. This CDR3 has 15 amino acids. The chain's CDR3 is CASSQAKDRSGEQFF. The CDR3 DNA is TGCGCCAGCAGCCAGGCCAAGGACAGGTCAGGCGAGCAGTTCTTC.

This clonotype was detected ten times or more. V gene TRBV5-1 combines with J gene TRBJ1-2, with D maybe TRBD1 (6 bases). Trimming removed 0 bases from V and 4 bases from J, with 10 bases in between. The CDR3 spans 14 residues. From germline, CDR1 is SGHRS and CDR2 YFSETQ. As DNA, the CDR3 is TGCGCCAGCAGCTTGGGACAGGAAGCCTATGGCTACACCTTC. It yields the protein CASSLGQEAYGYTF.

As concerns this clonotype: The junction shows a germline mismatch at one end, possibly a read error. For the CDR3, the DNA is TGTGCCAGCACCAGGGGGGGATATCAGCCCCAGAATTTT. This translates into CASTRGGYQPQNF. This chain connects TRBV12-3 or TRBV12-4 to TRBJ1-5; 7 bases are shared with TRBD1. This CDR3 contains 13 residues.

This clonotype was counted many times. The rearrangement uses TRBV5-6 and TRBJ1-1; 7 nucleotides agree with TRBD1. This CDR3 region has 14 residues. Germline CDR1 SGHDT, CDR2 YYEEEE. V lost 2 bases to trimming and J lost 4 bases; unmatched junction nucleotides: 5. DNA of the CDR3: TGTGCCAGCAGCTTTTCAGGGGGAGGCACTGAAGCTTTCTTT. The encoded protein is CASSFSGGGTEAFF.